This T cell receptor (beta chain) was retrieved from a study of CD8 T cells in Susac syndrome. Study-level results: By the study's own acknowledgment, its TCR sequencing and HLA analysis included relatively few individuals.

With random hexamers, reverse transcription was performed on about 0.5 to 1 ug of RNA. The CDR3 of TCR beta was amplified by immunoSEQ multiplex PCR across 54 Vbeta and 13 Jbeta. TCRdb re-analysed the immunoSEQ multiplex PCR reads in MiXCR, keeping a single row per CDR3 protein. The data contain roughly 130,000 distinct CDR3 sequences, approximately 94% of them singletons. The CDR3 sequence is 13 residues long. Germline CDR1 and CDR2: MNHEY and SVGAGI. CD8+ and CD4+ T cells from blood underwent TCR beta sequencing. The study used treatment-naive patients who had stable or active relapsing-remitting disease as multiple sclerosis controls. Regarding this clonotype: The antigen is undetermined. Compared with germline, one end of the junction differs, possibly owing to a read error.

The chain carries TRBV6-5 and TRBJ1-1, with D maybe TRBD1 (5 bases). The sequence derives from a human donor with multiple sclerosis. The specimen was CD4+ T cells from PBMCs. The chain's CDR3 is CASHARGLGEVFF. In nucleotides, the CDR3 is TGTGCCAGCCACGCGAGGGGTCTGGGGGAAGTTTTCTTT.